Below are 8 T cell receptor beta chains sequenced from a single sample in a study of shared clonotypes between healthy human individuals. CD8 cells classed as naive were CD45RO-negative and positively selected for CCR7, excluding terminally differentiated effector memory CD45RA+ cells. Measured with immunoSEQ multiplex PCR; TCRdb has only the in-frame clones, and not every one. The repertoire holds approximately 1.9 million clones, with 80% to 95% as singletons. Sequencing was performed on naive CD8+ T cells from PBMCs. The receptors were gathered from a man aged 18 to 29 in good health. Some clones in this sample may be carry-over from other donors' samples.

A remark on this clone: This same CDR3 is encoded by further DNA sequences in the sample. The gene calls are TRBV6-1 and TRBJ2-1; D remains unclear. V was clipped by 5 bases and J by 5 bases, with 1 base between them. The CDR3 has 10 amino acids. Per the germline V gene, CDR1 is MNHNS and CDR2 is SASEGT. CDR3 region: CASSNNEQFF. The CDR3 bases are TGTGCCAGCAGTAACAATGAGCAGTTCTTC.

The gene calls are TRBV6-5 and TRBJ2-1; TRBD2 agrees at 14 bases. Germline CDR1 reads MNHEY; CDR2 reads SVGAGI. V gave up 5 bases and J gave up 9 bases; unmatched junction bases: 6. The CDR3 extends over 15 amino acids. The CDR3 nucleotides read TGTGCCAGCAGTAGACTAGCGGGAGGGCCACTTGAGCAGTTCTTC. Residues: CASSRLAGGPLEQFF.

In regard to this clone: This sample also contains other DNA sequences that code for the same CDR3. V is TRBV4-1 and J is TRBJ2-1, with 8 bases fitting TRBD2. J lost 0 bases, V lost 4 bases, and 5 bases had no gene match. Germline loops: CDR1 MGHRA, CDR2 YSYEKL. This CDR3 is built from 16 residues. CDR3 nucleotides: TGCGCCAGCAGCCCGATAGCGGGAAGCTCCTACAATGAGCAGTTCTTC. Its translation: CASSPIAGSSYNEQFF.

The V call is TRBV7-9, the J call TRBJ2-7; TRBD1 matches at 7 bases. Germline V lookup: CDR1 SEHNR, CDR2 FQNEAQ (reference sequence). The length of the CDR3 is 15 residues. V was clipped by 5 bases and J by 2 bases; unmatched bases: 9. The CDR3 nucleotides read TGTGCCAGCAGCGGATGGTCCAGGGGGACCTACGAGCAGTACTTC. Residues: CASSGWSRGTYEQYF.

The CDR3 region is CATSRDRQKFLARQETQYF. CDR3 DNA sequence: TGTGCCACCAGCAGAGATCGCCAAAAATTCTTGGCTCGTCAAGAGACCCAGTACTTC. The chain employs TRBV15 and TRBJ2-5, with no clear D. CDR3 length: 19 residues. Germline loops: CDR1 LNHNV, CDR2 YYDKDF (reference sequence). With 0 bases removed from V and 2 bases from J, the gap between germline ends came to 22 bases.

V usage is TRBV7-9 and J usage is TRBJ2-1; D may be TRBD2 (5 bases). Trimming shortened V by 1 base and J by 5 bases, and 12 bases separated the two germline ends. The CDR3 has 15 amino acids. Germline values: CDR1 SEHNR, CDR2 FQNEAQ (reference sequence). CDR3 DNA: TGTGCCAGCAGCTTAGAGAGGCGGGCGCACAATGAGCAGTTCTTC. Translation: CASSLERRAHNEQFF.

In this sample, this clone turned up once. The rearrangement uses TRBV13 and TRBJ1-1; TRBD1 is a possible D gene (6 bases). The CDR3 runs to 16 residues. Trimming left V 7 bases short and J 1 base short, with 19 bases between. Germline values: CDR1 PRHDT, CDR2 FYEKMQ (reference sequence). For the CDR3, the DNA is TGTGCCAGCAACCAAATGGACAGAGAGGAGAACACTGAAGCTTTCTTT. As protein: CASNQMDREENTEAFF.

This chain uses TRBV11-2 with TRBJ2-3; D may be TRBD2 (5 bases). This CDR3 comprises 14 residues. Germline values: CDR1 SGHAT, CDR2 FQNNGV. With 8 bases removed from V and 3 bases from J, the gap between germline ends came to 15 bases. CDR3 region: CASRSRDLTDTQYF. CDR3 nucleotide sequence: TGTGCCAGCCGTTCGAGGGATCTAACAGATACGCAGTATTTT.